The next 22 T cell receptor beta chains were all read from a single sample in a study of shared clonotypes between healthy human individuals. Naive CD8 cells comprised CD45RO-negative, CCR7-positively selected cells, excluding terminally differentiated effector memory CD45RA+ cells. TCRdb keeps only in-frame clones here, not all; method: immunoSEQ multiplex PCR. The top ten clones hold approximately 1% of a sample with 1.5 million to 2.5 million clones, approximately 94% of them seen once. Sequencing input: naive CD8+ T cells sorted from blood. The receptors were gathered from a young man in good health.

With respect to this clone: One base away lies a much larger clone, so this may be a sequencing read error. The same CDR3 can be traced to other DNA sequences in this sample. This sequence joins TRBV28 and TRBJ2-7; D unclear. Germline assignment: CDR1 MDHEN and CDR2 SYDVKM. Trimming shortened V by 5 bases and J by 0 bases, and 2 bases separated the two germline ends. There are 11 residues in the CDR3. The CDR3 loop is CASSVSYEQYF. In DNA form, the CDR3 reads TGTGCCAGCAGTGTCTCCTACGAGCAGTACTTC.

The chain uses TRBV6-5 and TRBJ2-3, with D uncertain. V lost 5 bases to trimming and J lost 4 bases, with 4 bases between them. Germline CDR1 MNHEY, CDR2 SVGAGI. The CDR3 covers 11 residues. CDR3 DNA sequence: TGTGCCAGCAGTGGCCCAGATACGCAGTATTTT. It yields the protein CASSGPDTQYF.

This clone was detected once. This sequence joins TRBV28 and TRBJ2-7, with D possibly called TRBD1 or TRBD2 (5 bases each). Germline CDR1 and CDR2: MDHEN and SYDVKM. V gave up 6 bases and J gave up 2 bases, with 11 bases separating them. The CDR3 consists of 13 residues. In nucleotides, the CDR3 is TGTGCCAGCAGGACTACAGGCGCCTACGAGCAGTACTTC. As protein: CASRTTGAYEQYF.

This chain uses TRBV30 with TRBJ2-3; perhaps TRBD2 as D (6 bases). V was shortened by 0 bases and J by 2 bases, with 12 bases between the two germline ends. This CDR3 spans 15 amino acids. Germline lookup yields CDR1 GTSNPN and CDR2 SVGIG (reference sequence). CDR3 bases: TGTGCCTGGAGTGTAGTCGGGGGACCCACAGATACGCAGTATTTT. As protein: CAWSVVGGPTDTQYF.

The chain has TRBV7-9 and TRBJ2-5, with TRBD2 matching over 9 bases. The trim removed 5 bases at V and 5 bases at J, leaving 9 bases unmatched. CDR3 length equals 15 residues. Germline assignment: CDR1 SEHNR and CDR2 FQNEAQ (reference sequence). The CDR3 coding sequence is TGTGCCAGCAGCCAGCCGGCTAGCGGGAAGGAGACCCAGTACTTC. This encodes CASSQPASGKETQYF.

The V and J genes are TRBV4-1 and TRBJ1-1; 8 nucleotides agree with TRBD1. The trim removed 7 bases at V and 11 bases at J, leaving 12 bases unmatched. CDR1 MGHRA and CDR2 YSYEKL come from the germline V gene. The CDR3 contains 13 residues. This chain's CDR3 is CASNPGQDGLAFF. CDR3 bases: TGCGCCAGCAACCCGGGACAGGATGGATTGGCTTTCTTT.

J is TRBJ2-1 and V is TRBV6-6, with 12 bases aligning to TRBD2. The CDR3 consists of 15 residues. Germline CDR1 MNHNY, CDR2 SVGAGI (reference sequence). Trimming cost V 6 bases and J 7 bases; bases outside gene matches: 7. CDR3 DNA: TGTGCCAGCAGCCTCCTAGCGGGAGGGCGAAATGAGCAGTTCTTC. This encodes CASSLLAGGRNEQFF.

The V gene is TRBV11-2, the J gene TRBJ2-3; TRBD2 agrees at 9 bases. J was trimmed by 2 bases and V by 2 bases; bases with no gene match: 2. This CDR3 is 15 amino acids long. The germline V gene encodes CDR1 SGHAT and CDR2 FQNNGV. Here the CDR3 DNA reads TGTGCCAGCAGCTTACTAGCGGGACTCACAGATACGCAGTATTTT. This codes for CASSLLAGLTDTQYF.

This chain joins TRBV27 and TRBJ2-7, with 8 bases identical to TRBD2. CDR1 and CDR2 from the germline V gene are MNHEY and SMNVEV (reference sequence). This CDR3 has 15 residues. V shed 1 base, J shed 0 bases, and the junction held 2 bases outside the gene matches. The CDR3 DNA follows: TGTGCCAGCAGTTTATGGGGGACTAGCTCCTACGAGCAGTACTTC. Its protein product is CASSLWGTSSYEQYF.

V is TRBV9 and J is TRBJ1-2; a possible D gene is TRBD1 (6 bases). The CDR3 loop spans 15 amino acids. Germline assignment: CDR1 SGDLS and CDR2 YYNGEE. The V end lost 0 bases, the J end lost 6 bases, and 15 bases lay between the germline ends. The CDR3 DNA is TGTGCCAGCAGCGTAGGAGGGGGAGGGAGTGATGGCTACACCTTC. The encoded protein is CASSVGGGGSDGYTF.

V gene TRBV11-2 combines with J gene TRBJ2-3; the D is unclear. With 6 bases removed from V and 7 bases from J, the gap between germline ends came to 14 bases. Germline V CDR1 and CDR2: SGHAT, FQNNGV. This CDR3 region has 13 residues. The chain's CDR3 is CASSTTEDNTQYF. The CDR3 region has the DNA TGTGCCAGCAGTACCACCGAGGATAATACGCAGTATTTT.

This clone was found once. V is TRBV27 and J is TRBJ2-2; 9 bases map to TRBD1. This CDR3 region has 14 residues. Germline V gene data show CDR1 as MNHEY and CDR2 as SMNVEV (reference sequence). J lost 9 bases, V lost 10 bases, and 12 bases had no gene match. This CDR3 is CATGGTGSPRELFF. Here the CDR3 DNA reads TGTGCCACAGGAGGGACAGGGTCCCCCCGGGAGCTGTTTTTT.

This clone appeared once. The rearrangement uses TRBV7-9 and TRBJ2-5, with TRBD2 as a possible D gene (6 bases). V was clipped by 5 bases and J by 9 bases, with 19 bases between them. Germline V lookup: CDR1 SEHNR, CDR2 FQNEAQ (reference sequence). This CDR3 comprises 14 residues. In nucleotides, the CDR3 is TGTGCCAGCAGCAAAGTGGGGACTCCCGAGGCCCAGTACTTC. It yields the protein CASSKVGTPEAQYF.

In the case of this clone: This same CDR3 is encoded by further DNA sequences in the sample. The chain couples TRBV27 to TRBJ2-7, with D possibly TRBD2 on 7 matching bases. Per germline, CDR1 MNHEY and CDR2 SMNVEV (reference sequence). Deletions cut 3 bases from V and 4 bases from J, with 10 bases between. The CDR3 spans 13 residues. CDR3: CASSLGGQYEQYF. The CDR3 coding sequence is TGTGCCAGCAGTTTGGGGGGGCAGTACGAGCAGTACTTC.

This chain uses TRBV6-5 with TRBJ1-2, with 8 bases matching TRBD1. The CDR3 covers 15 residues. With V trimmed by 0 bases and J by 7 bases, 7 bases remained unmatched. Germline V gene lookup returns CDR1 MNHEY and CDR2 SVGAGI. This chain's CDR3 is CASSYSIQGARGYTF. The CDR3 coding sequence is TGTGCCAGCAGTTACTCGATCCAGGGGGCGCGTGGCTACACCTTC.

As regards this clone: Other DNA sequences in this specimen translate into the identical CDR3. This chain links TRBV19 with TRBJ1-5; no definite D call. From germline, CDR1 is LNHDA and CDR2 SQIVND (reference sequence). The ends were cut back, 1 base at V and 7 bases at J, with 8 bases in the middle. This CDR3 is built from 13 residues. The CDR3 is CASSIGGWQPQHF. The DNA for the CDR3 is TGTGCCAGTAGTATAGGGGGTTGGCAGCCCCAGCATTTT.

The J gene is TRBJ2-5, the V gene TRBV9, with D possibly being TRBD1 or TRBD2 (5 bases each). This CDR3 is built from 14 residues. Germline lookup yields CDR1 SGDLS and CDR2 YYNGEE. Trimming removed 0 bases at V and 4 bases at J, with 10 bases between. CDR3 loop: CASSVAGAAETQYF. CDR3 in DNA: TGTGCCAGCAGCGTAGCCGGGGCAGCAGAGACCCAGTACTTC.

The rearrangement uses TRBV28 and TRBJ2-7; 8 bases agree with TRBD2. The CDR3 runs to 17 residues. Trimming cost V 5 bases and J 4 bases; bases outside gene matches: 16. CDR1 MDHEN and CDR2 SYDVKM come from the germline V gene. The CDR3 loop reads CASSPLGVSGALYEQYF. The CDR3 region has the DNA TGTGCCAGCAGTCCCCTTGGAGTTAGCGGGGCGTTGTACGAGCAGTACTTC.

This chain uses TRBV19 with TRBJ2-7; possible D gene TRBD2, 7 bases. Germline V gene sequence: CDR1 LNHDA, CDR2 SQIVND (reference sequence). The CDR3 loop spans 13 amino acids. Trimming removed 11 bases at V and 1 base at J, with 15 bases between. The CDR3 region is CASRRGGSYEQYF. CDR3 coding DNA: TGTGCCTCAAGGAGGGGGGGATCCTACGAGCAGTACTTC.

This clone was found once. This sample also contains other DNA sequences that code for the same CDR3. In DNA form, the CDR3 reads TGTGCCAGCAGCTTGAGCGACGAGCAGTACTTC. It codes for CASSLSDEQYF. This chain joins TRBV7-9 and TRBJ2-7, with unresolved D. Between the trimmed V and J ends, which lost 3 bases and 5 bases, there was a span of 5 bases. The CDR3 has 11 amino acids. Germline V lookup: CDR1 SEHNR, CDR2 FQNEAQ (reference sequence).

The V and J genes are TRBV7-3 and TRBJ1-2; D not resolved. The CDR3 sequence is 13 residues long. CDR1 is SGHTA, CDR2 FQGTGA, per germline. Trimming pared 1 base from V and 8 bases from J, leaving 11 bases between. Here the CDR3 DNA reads TGTGCCAGCAGCTTAAATGCTGAGATCGGCTACACCTTC. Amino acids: CASSLNAEIGYTF.

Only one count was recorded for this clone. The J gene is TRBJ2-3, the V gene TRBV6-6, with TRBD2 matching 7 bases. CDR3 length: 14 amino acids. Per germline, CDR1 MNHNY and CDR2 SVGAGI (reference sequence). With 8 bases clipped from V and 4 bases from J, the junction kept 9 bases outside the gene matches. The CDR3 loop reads CASGVQLAADTQYF. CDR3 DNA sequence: TGTGCCAGCGGGGTGCAGCTAGCGGCAGATACGCAGTATTTT.